Below are 17 T cell receptor beta chains sequenced from a single sample in a study of blood T cell repertoires in COVID-19. Generated by immunoSEQ multiplex PCR, the TCRdb table keeps only in-frame clones and is missing some. The sample contains some 40,000 clones, approximately 91% of which appear only once. Sample: peripheral blood. The source of these receptors is a man aged 45-60 years with active COVID-19.

The rearrangement links TRBV5-8 to TRBJ1-1, with 9 nucleotides matching TRBD1. The CDR3 extends over 14 amino acids. CDR1 and CDR2 from the germline V gene are SGHTS and YDEGEE. Losses at the gene ends were 4 bases for V and 3 bases for J; bases not matched to a gene: 4. Written as DNA, the CDR3 is TGTGCCAGCAGCCCCCGGGACAGGGACACTGAAGCTTTCTTT. It is translated as CASSPRDRDTEAFF.

The genes are TRBV9 and TRBJ2-5, with D uncertain. Per germline, CDR1 SGDLS and CDR2 YYNGEE. The V gene lost 0 bases and the J gene lost 4 bases, with 4 bases spanning the gap. This CDR3 comprises 12 residues. The CDR3 spells CASSVGAETQYF. The CDR3 DNA follows: TGTGCCAGCAGCGTAGGGGCAGAGACCCAGTACTTC.

This sequence joins TRBV30 and TRBJ2-1; D gene unclear. Trimming left V 5 bases short and J 0 bases short, with 14 bases between. The CDR3 totals 15 residues. Germline lookup yields CDR1 GTSNPN and CDR2 SVGIG (reference sequence). Here the CDR3 DNA reads TGTGCCTGGGGCTATGGGTCTAGCTCCTACAATGAGCAGTTCTTC. Translation: CAWGYGSSSYNEQFF.

The rearrangement joins TRBV7-6 to TRBJ2-3, with TRBD2 matching 12 bases. The junction had 9 bases not matched to a gene; V was cut back by 1 base and J by 4 bases. Per germline, CDR1 SGHVS and CDR2 FNYEAQ. The CDR3 length is 18 residues. The CDR3 protein is CASSLEFLAGGPADTQYF. CDR3 nucleotides: TGTGCCAGCAGCTTAGAGTTCCTAGCGGGGGGGCCGGCAGATACGCAGTATTTT. Complete variable domain (other parts from reference TRBV7-6 and TRBJ2-3): GAGVSQSPRYKVTKRGQDVALRCDPISGHVSLYWYRQALGQGPEFLTYFNYEAQQDKSGLPNDRFSAERPEGSISTLTIQRTEQRDSAMYRCASSLEFLAGGPADTQYFGPGTRLTVL.

The chain joins TRBV2 to TRBJ1-1; tentative D call: TRBD1 (5 bases). This CDR3 spans 11 amino acids. Germline CDR1 SNHLY, CDR2 FYNNEI. The V end lost 9 bases, the J end lost 3 bases, and 8 bases lay between the germline ends. DNA of the CDR3: TGTGCCAGTCTAGGGGACACTGAAGCTTTCTTT. Amino acid sequence: CASLGDTEAFF. The full variable domain, completed using reference TRBV2 and TRBJ1-1, is EPEVTQTPSHQVTQMGQEVILRCVPISNHLYFYWYRQILGQKVEFLVSFYNNEISEKSEIFDDQFSVERPDGSNFTLKIRSTKLEDSAMYFCASLGDTEAFFGQGTRLTVV.

The chain uses TRBV24-1 and TRBJ1-1; D might be TRBD1 (5 bases). The V gene's germline CDR1 is KGHDR and CDR2 SFDVKD. The CDR3 has 17 amino acids. Trimming removed 0 bases from V and 0 bases from J, with 13 bases in between. The CDR3 sequence: CATSDLVREGMNTEAFF. Here the CDR3 DNA reads TGTGCCACCAGTGATTTGGTCAGGGAGGGGATGAACACTGAAGCTTTCTTT.

The chain links TRBV11-2 to TRBJ2-1, with a tentative D call TRBD2 (6 bases). Trimming cost V 5 bases and J 3 bases, with 8 bases left between them. This CDR3 comprises 13 residues. CDR1 and CDR2 from the germline V gene are SGHAT and FQNNGV. CDR3 coding DNA: TGTGCCAGCAGCGGGGGAGGCTACAATGAGCAGTTCTTC. It yields the protein CASSGGGYNEQFF.

This clone appeared once. The V call is TRBV20-1, the J call TRBJ1-1; D unclear. Trimming took 5 bases from V and 2 from J, leaving 6 bases between them. This CDR3 region has 11 residues. The V gene's germline CDR1 is DFQATT and CDR2 SNEGSKA (reference sequence). The CDR3 bases are TGCAGTGCTGGCAAAAACACTGAAGCTTTCTTT. The encoded protein is CSAGKNTEAFF.

About this clone itself: Other DNA sequences in this sample translate to the same CDR3. The rearrangement links TRBV9 to TRBJ1-6, with 9 bases that match TRBD1. The germline CDR1 and CDR2 sequences are SGDLS and YYNGEE. V lost 3 bases, J lost 6 bases, and 4 bases stayed unmatched. The CDR3 consists of 15 residues. The chain's CDR3 is CASSETGGRNSPLHF. Written as DNA, the CDR3 is TGTGCCAGCAGCGAAACAGGGGGCCGTAATTCACCCCTCCACTTT.

This chain joins TRBV6-6 and TRBJ1-1, with 10 bases that match TRBD1. Germline V lookup: CDR1 MNHNY, CDR2 SVGAGI (reference sequence). The length of the CDR3 is 15 residues. The J segment lost 7 bases and the V segment lost 8 bases, leaving 13 bases of the junction unmatched. CDR3 region: CASAMPGQGSFEAFF. CDR3 sequence (DNA): TGTGCCAGCGCAATGCCGGGACAGGGGTCATTTGAAGCTTTCTTT.

The count of this clone is one. The chain couples TRBV13 to TRBJ2-3; 7 bases map to TRBD2. Unmatched junction bases numbered 12, after V lost 2 bases and J lost 1 base. Germline lookup yields CDR1 PRHDT and CDR2 FYEKMQ (reference sequence). The CDR3 has 18 amino acids. The CDR3 sequence: CASSLTVGRELGTDTQYF. The CDR3 DNA reads as TGTGCCAGCAGCTTAACAGTAGGGCGGGAGTTGGGCACAGATACGCAGTATTTT.

The J gene is TRBJ2-5, the V gene TRBV27; the D gene is possibly TRBD2 (7 bases). V was clipped by 3 bases and J by 5 bases, with 19 bases between them. The V gene's germline CDR1 is MNHEY and CDR2 SMNVEV (reference sequence). The CDR3 sequence is 16 residues long. The CDR3 DNA reads as TGTGCCAGCAGTTTTGGGGGGGGCGCGCAGCCGGAGACCCAGTACTTC. Translation gives CASSFGGGAQPETQYF.

The rearrangement joins TRBV18 to TRBJ2-7, with 13 bases fitting TRBD2. Germline trimming cut 0 bases from V and 7 bases from J; bases unmatched to any gene: 9. CDR1 KGHSH and CDR2 LQKENI come from the germline V gene. The CDR3 consists of 17 residues. CDR3 DNA: TGTGCCAGCTCACCACCTCAAACTAGCGGGGGGGCTCAGGAGCAGTACTTC. Residues: CASSPPQTSGGAQEQYF.

The chain joins TRBV20-1 to TRBJ1-5, with 9 bases aligning to TRBD1. V lost 3 bases to trimming and J lost 2 bases; unmatched junction nucleotides: 11. The CDR3 sequence is 17 residues long. In germline, CDR1 is DFQATT, CDR2 SNEGSKA (reference sequence). The CDR3 nucleotides read TGCAGTGCTAGTGAAACAGGGGGCTGGTTGGGCAATCAGCCCCAGCATTTT. Translation: CSASETGGWLGNQPQHF.

The rearrangement joins TRBV6-2 or TRBV6-3 to TRBJ2-7; 8 nucleotides agree with TRBD1. The V and J ends lost 6 bases and 3 bases, in that order; junction bases with no gene match: 4. The germline V gene has CDR1 MNHEY and CDR2 SVGEGT. The CDR3 spans 13 residues. CDR3 in amino acids: CASSLGQGYEQYF. For the CDR3, the DNA is TGTGCCAGCAGCCTTGGACAGGGCTACGAGCAGTACTTC.

The chain links TRBV7-3 to TRBJ2-1; D possibly corresponds to TRBD2 (7 bases). Trimming took 1 base from V and 4 from J, leaving 11 bases between them. This CDR3 has 15 residues. The germline V gene encodes CDR1 SGHTA and CDR2 FQGTGA. DNA of the CDR3: TGTGCCAGCAGCTTAATAGGGGGGGCTTACAATGAGCAGTTCTTC. It encodes CASSLIGGAYNEQFF.

The table lists this clone with a few counts. CDR3 amino acids: CASSLQGGDSPLHF. DNA of the CDR3: TGTGCCAGTAGCTTACAGGGGGGTGATTCACCCCTCCACTTT. The chain links TRBV19 to TRBJ1-6; 8 nucleotides line up with TRBD1. This CDR3 comprises 14 residues. The germline gives CDR1 LNHDA, CDR2 SQIVND (reference sequence). The trim removed 6 bases at V and 8 bases at J, leaving 6 bases unmatched. Complete variable domain (other parts from reference TRBV19 and TRBJ1-6): DGGITQSPKYLFRKEGQNVTLSCEQNLNHDAMYWYRQDPGQGLRLIYYSQIVNDFQKGDIAEGYSVSREKKESFPLTVTSAQKNPTAFYLCASSLQGGDSPLHFGNGTRLTVT.